This is a list of T cell receptor beta chains from one sample in a study of blood T cells in healthy people across ages. MiXCR, applied by TCRdb to the 5' RACE reads, yields one record per CDR3 protein. The sample records around 900,000 distinct CDR3 sequences, 25% to 30% being singletons. Sequenced sample: blood. Every receptor here comes from a woman older than 75 in good health. CDR3s include the opening cysteine and the closing phenylalanine or tryptophan. Each record gives: D gene, V gene, clone size, J gene, CDR3 DNA, CDR3 protein. A D gene is named only where the DNA matches it firmly. Expanded clones are given a class, and other clones once, few, many or no size at all.

-	TRBV20-1	few	TRBJ2-5	TGCAGTGCTAGCACTAGCAGGGGTTCAGGAGAGACCCAGTACTTC	CSASTSRGSGETQYF
TRBD1	TRBV20-1	few	TRBJ1-2	TGCAGTGCCCGAGGATCCGAGACAGGGGGCTTTGGCTACACCTTC	CSARGSETGGFGYTF
-	TRBV3-1	few	TRBJ1-4	TGTGCCAGCAGCTTCCGGGGTAATGAAAAACTGTTTTTT	CASSFRGNEKLFF
TRBD1	TRBV27	-	TRBJ2-3	TGTGCCAGCAGTTTCGCCAGGGGGCGCACAGATACGCAGTATTTT	CASSFARGRTDTQYF
TRBD2	TRBV20-1	-	TRBJ2-7	TGCAGTGCTAGAGATCCCGGGGGGGCCTACGAGCAGTACTTC	CSARDPGGAYEQYF
TRBD2	TRBV7-9	many	TRBJ2-3	TGTGCCAGCAGCCCCCAGCGGGGTTACACAGATACGCAGTATTTT	CASSPQRGYTDTQYF
-	TRBV20-1	-	TRBJ2-7	TGCAGTGCTAACTACAGAAACTACGAGCAGTACTTC	CSANYRNYEQYF
TRBD1	TRBV27	-	TRBJ1-2	TGTGCCAGCAGTTTACAGGGGGCGAACGGCTACACCTTC	CASSLQGANGYTF
TRBD2	TRBV20-1	-	TRBJ2-7	TGCAGTGCCGAAACTCAGACTAGCTACTACGAGCAGTACTTC	CSAETQTSYYEQYF
-	TRBV6-5	many	TRBJ2-5	TGTGCCAGCCGCTCGGCCCTCCCAGAGACCCAGTACTTC	CASRSALPETQYF
TRBD1	TRBV5-1	-	TRBJ1-1	TGCGCCAGCAGCCTACAGGGAGGGACAGTGAACACTGAAGCTTTCTTT	CASSLQGGTVNTEAFF
TRBD2	TRBV7-8	many	TRBJ2-1	TGTGCCAGCAGCTTAGGGGGGGACTACTCCTACAATGAGCAGTTCTTC	CASSLGGDYSYNEQFF
TRBD2	TRBV12-3/TRBV12-4	many	TRBJ2-3	TGTGCCAGCAGTTTGGATCGACTAGCGTACACGAATACGCAGTATTTT	CASSLDRLAYTNTQYF
TRBD1	TRBV20-1	-	TRBJ1-5	TGCAGTGCTGGATGGACAGGAGCATATAGCAATCAGCCCCAGCATTTT	CSAGWTGAYSNQPQHF
-	TRBV29-1	many	TRBJ2-1	TGCAGCGTTGAGGGCAACCGAAGGGACAATGAGCAGTTCTTC	CSVEGNRRDNEQFF
-	TRBV5-1	many	TRBJ2-3	TGCGCCAGCAGCTTGGGTCGGGTCGGAACAGATACGCAGTATTTT	CASSLGRVGTDTQYF
-	TRBV4-3	-	TRBJ1-5	TGCGCCAGCAGCCAAGATCCGTATGGGCGGAGGCCCCAGCATTTT	CASSQDPYGRRPQHF
TRBD2	TRBV5-1	many	TRBJ2-5	TGCGCCAGCAGCCCTAGCGGGGGGGCCCCACAACAAGAGACCCAGTACTTC	CASSPSGGAPQQETQYF
-	TRBV12-3/TRBV12-4	-	TRBJ2-3	TGTGCCAGCAGTGCACTAGGAGTCGGAGCAGATGCGGAGTATTTT	CASSALGVGADAEYF
TRBD1	TRBV2	few	TRBJ1-2	TGTGCCAGCAGTACGAAGCGGGACAGGGGAGACTATGGCTACACCTTC	CASSTKRDRGDYGYTF
-	TRBV7-9	-	TRBJ2-3	TGTGCCAGCAGCTTGAACCCGGGACTGAGCACAGATACGCAGTATTTT	CASSLNPGLSTDTQYF
-	TRBV7-9	-	TRBJ1-6	TGTGCCAACAGCTTACAGAATTCACCCCTCCACTTT	CANSLQNSPLHF
-	TRBV24-1	-	TRBJ1-1	TGTGCCACCAGTGATTTGACGGGCGGGGAAGCTTTCTTT	CATSDLTGGEAFF
TRBD2	TRBV29-1	-	TRBJ2-3	TGCAGCGTTGACCAGCGGACTAGCGGGAGAGCAGATACGCAGTATTTT	CSVDQRTSGRADTQYF
-	TRBV11-2	many	TRBJ2-6	TGTGCCAGCAGCTTAATTGGGTTCATCTCTGGGGCCAACGTCCTGACTTTC	CASSLIGFISGANVLTF
-	TRBV7-2	many	TRBJ2-1	TGTGCCAGCAGCTTGCTACGGACGGACGAGCAGTTCTTC	CASSLLRTDEQFF
TRBD2	TRBV7-2	many	TRBJ2-5	TGTGCCAGCAGGGACTCCGGGACTAGCGGAAAAGAGACCCAGTACTTC	CASRDSGTSGKETQYF
TRBD1	TRBV4-2	-	TRBJ2-7	TGTGCCAGCAGCCAAGTTCTCGCAGGGACAGGGTCCTACGAGCAGTACTTC	CASSQVLAGTGSYEQYF
-	TRBV5-6	-	TRBJ2-7	TGTGCCAGCAGCTCCTTGGGGGGGGCCGCCTACGAGCAGTACTTC	CASSSLGGAAYEQYF
TRBD2	TRBV5-1	many	TRBJ2-1	TGCGCCAGCACGGGAGTTGAGCGGGGGGAGCAGTTCTTC	CASTGVERGEQFF
TRBD1	TRBV27	many	TRBJ1-6	TGTGCCAGCAGTTTCGGACAGGGAAATTCACCCCTCCACTTT	CASSFGQGNSPLHF
TRBD1	TRBV7-9	-	TRBJ2-1	TGTGCCAGCAGCGGGACAGGGAAGAATGAGCAGTTCTTC	CASSGTGKNEQFF
-	TRBV4-2	few	TRBJ2-3	TGTGTCAGCAGCCCAAGGGGGGCGGGTACGCAGTATTTT	CVSSPRGAGTQYF
TRBD2	TRBV5-1	-	TRBJ2-7	TGCGCCAGCAGCCCCGGACCCGGGGGGGGTGAGCAGTACTTC	CASSPGPGGGEQYF
-	TRBV15	many	TRBJ2-3	TGTGCCACCAGCAGAGTCTCTGGGAGCGGCTTAGCGACAGATACGCAGTATTTT	CATSRVSGSGLATDTQYF
-	TRBV7-9	many	TRBJ1-2	TGTGCCAGCAGCCCCACTGAGTTTAGGGGAAGCACCTATGGCTACACCTTC	CASSPTEFRGSTYGYTF
-	TRBV5-8	-	TRBJ1-6	TGTGCCAGCAGCGACTCCGTTGACCGCTATAATTCACCCCTCCACTTT	CASSDSVDRYNSPLHF
-	TRBV27	once	TRBJ1-2	TGTGCCAGCAGTCCCTGGGGGGGGCTTGGCTACACCTTC	CASSPWGGLGYTF
-	TRBV20-1	few	TRBJ1-5	TGCAGTGCTAGTCGTCAGGGTATGAGCAATCAGCCCCAGCATTTT	CSASRQGMSNQPQHF
-	TRBV12-3/TRBV12-4	few	TRBJ1-2	TGTGCCAGCAGCCGAATAGGGGGCTACACCTTC	CASSRIGGYTF
-	TRBV7-2	many	TRBJ1-4	TGTGCCAGCAGCAGAGGAGGGACATTAACTAATGAAAAACTGTTTTTT	CASSRGGTLTNEKLFF
-	TRBV18	-	TRBJ2-3	TGTGCCAGCTCACTATTACTCGGAGATACGCAGTATTTT	CASSLLLGDTQYF
-	TRBV5-6	many	TRBJ2-5	TGTGCCAGCAGCTTTGGGGGGGCCTCAGAAGAGACCCAGTACTTC	CASSFGGASEETQYF
TRBD1	TRBV6-2/TRBV6-3	-	TRBJ2-7	TGTGCCAGCAGGAAGGGACAGGGTAGCGACTACGAGCAGTACTTC	CASRKGQGSDYEQYF
-	TRBV5-5	few	TRBJ2-7	TGTGCCAGCAGCTCCCGGCTACAGGGATTAACCTACGAGCAGTACTTC	CASSSRLQGLTYEQYF
-	TRBV29-1	-	TRBJ2-7	TGCAGCGTTGCGTCCCCGACAGACGAGCAGTACTTC	CSVASPTDEQYF
-	TRBV29-1	many	TRBJ2-3	TGCGCGACTACCCAGGCCCGTAACACAGATACGCAGTATTTT	CATTQARNTDTQYF
TRBD1	TRBV5-1	once	TRBJ2-5	TGCGCCAGCAGCTTGACAGGGGGTGTTTTCGAGAAGACCCAGTACTTC	CASSLTGGVFEKTQYF
-	TRBV11-3	many	TRBJ2-1	TGTGCCAGCAGCTCGGATGAGCAGTTCTTC	CASSSDEQFF
TRBD2	TRBV19	once	TRBJ2-5	TGTGCCAGTAGTATAAGAACTAGCGGGGGCCGGGGGGAGACCCAGTACTTC	CASSIRTSGGRGETQYF
TRBD1	TRBV6-2/TRBV6-3	few	TRBJ2-7	TGTGCCGGCAGTAGACAGGGGTACGAGCAGTACTTC	CAGSRQGYEQYF
-	TRBV7-2	many	TRBJ1-2	TGTGCCAGCAGCTATTACTCCGGGGGAAATAACTATGGCTACACCTTC	CASSYYSGGNNYGYTF
TRBD2	TRBV11-2	many	TRBJ2-3	TGTGCCAGCAGCCCAAGACTAGCGGGTCCACCTCTACCCACAGATACGCAGTATTTT	CASSPRLAGPPLPTDTQYF
-	TRBV12-3/TRBV12-4	many	TRBJ2-5	TGTGCCAGCAACCCATGGGGGTATGAAGAGACCCAGTACTTC	CASNPWGYEETQYF
TRBD2	TRBV6-5	-	TRBJ2-1	TGTGCCAGCAGTTACTCGATGGTGGGAGGGGATGAGCAGTTCTTC	CASSYSMVGGDEQFF
-	TRBV7-9	-	TRBJ1-2	TGTGCCAGCAGCTCCCAGCAAAACTATGGCTACACCTTC	CASSSQQNYGYTF
-	TRBV30	many	TRBJ2-2	TGTGCCTGGAGGGACTTCTCGGCGGGGGAGCTGTTTTTT	CAWRDFSAGELFF
TRBD2	TRBV15	many	TRBJ2-7	TGTGCCACCTCTTTGGCGGGGGGCCCCTACGAGCAGTACTTC	CATSLAGGPYEQYF